This TCR beta chain was documented in a study of T cell clonality in common variable immunodeficiency. The repertoire was sequenced with immunoSEQ multiplex PCR; TCRdb's copy has only in-frame clones and lacks some. Singletons are absent from the sample, which has 40,000 or so clones. This clone was seen a handful of times. Its antigen is undetermined. The DNA ends 3 residues before the CDR3 does, and the rest of the CDR3 is filled in from the germline J gene. V shed 6 bases and J 4 bases; nucleotides not matched to a gene: 5. Looked up from germline, CDR1 is LNHDA and CDR2 is SQIVND (reference sequence). The CDR3 totals 13 residues. Findings of the study overall: Fewer deletions and N-nucleotide insertions were reportedly seen in common variable immunodeficiency TCR beta sequences.

The chain employs TRBV19 and TRBJ2-7; the match to TRBD2 covers 8 bases. The TCR comes from a human donor with common variable immunodeficiency. The sample consisted of peripheral blood mononuclear cells. CDR3 sequence: CASSAGGGYEQYF. CDR3 DNA, as far as it was read: TGTGCCAGTAGCGCGGGGGGTGGATACGAG.